The 17 T cell receptor beta chains reported below all come from one sample, sequenced in a study of T cells in Graves' hyperthyroidism and ophthalmopathy. TCR beta CDR3 sequences were amplified from RNA transcripts. Using the HTBI primer set, a first-round RT-PCR was run on the TCR CDR3. Via MiXCR, TCRdb re-called the multiplex PCR reads, giving one row per CDR3 protein. This sample carries roughly 380,000 distinct CDR3 sequences, about 15% of them seen once, and the ten largest clones take 9.5% to 11%. The sample taken for sequencing was blood. The receptor source for this set is a woman in her sixties or seventies with Graves' hyperthyroidism.

The CDR3, as DNA: TGTGCCACCAGTAGTGGGGGGACCACCGGGTTGGAGCTGTTTTTT. Translated, it gives CATSSGGTTGLELFF. This chain uses TRBV24-1 with TRBJ2-2, with D maybe TRBD2 (6 bases). The CDR3 is 15 residues long. V gave up 6 bases and J gave up 10 bases, with 20 bases separating them. CDR1 and CDR2 (germline): KGHDR, SFDVKD.

This chain uses TRBV19 with TRBJ1-6; unclear D gene. The CDR3 sequence is 14 residues long. Germline loops: CDR1 LNHDA, CDR2 SQIVND (reference sequence). V lost 4 bases, J lost 7 bases, and 11 bases lay in between. CDR3 region: CASSNVRGNSPLHF. The CDR3 DNA follows: TGTGCCAGTAGTAATGTCCGGGGAAATTCACCCCTCCACTTT.

In this sample, this clonotype turned up many times. V and J are TRBV19 and TRBJ2-7; 8 positions agree with TRBD1. V was clipped by 7 bases and J by 5 bases; unmatched bases: 10. CDR3 size: 14 residues. Germline V gives CDR1 LNHDA, CDR2 SQIVND (reference sequence). As DNA, the CDR3 is TGTGCCAGTAACCCGACAGGGGTCGGTAACGAGCAGTACTTC. This translates into CASNPTGVGNEQYF.

This clonotype was seen ten or more times. This chain connects TRBV10-3 to TRBJ2-2, with D possibly being TRBD1 (6 bases). The germline gives CDR1 ENHRY, CDR2 SYGVKD. CDR3 length: 14 amino acids. Trimming left V 4 bases short and J 6 bases short, with 12 bases between. The CDR3 DNA reads as TGTGCCATCAGTGGTTTAGACAGGCCCGGGGAGCTGTTTTTT. Its translation is CAISGLDRPGELFF.

This clonotype appeared many times. This chain joins TRBV11-3 and TRBJ2-7; 10 bases are a match to TRBD1. The CDR3 totals 15 residues. V was pared by 3 bases and J by 2 bases, with 4 bases of the junction left unmatched. Per germline, CDR1 SGHNT and CDR2 YENEEA. The DNA of the CDR3 is TGTGCCAGCAGCTTGGGGACAGGGGCCCCCTACGAGCAGTACTTC. Translating it yields CASSLGTGAPYEQYF.

This clonotype was detected ten times or more. V and J are TRBV11-2 and TRBJ2-1; D is unresolved. With 3 bases removed from V and 9 bases from J, the gap between germline ends came to 9 bases. This CDR3 comprises 12 residues. Looked up from germline, CDR1 is SGHAT and CDR2 is FQNNGV. CDR3 region: CASSFLLGEQFF. Here the CDR3 DNA reads TGTGCCAGCAGCTTTCTTTTGGGTGAGCAGTTCTTC.

This clonotype was detected many times. This chain uses TRBV12-3 or TRBV12-4 with TRBJ2-5; D not certain. This CDR3 comprises 13 residues. V was shortened by 6 bases and J by 1 base, with 9 bases between the two germline ends. DNA for the CDR3: TGTGCCAGCAGAACCACGACCCAAGAGACCCAGTACTTC. This translates into CASRTTTQETQYF.

The chain carries TRBV6-2 or TRBV6-3 and TRBJ2-2; the D gene is possibly TRBD2 (5 bases). The CDR3 is 19 residues long. From germline, CDR1 is MNHEY and CDR2 SVGEGT. V lost 0 bases and J 3 bases, leaving 20 bases between the germline ends. CDR3 in DNA: TGTGCCAGCAGTTACTCGATCTTCGTTCGGCGGGCCTACACCGGGGAGCTGTTTTTT. Protein: CASSYSIFVRRAYTGELFF.

The V call is TRBV6-2 or TRBV6-3, the J call TRBJ2-1, with no clear D. The CDR3 is made up of 13 amino acids. Germline V lookup: CDR1 MNHEY, CDR2 SVGEGT. V lost 0 bases and J lost 6, with 6 bases in between. The chain's CDR3 is CASSYSTGNEQFF. The CDR3 bases are TGTGCCAGCAGTTACTCGACGGGCAATGAGCAGTTCTTC.

V usage is TRBV2 and J usage is TRBJ2-7; 10 bases are shared with TRBD1. The CDR3 consists of 15 residues. With 5 bases clipped from V and 5 bases from J, the junction kept 9 bases outside the gene matches. Per the germline V gene, CDR1 is SNHLY and CDR2 is FYNNEI. As DNA, the CDR3 is TGTGCCAGCAGTCCCCGGGACAGGGGCGGGAACGAGCAGTACTTC. Its protein product is CASSPRDRGGNEQYF. The full variable domain, completed using reference TRBV2 and TRBJ2-7, is EPEVTQTPSHQVTQMGQEVILRCVPISNHLYFYWYRQILGQKVEFLVSFYNNEISEKSEIFDDQFSVERPDGSNFTLKIRSTKLEDSAMYFCASSPRDRGGNEQYFGPGTRLTVT.

There are many counts of this clonotype. The chain combines TRBV5-1 with TRBJ2-3; 8 bases are shared with TRBD2. Germline V gene lookup returns CDR1 SGHRS and CDR2 YFSETQ. The CDR3 is made up of 16 amino acids. Trimming at V came to 0 bases and at J to 3 bases, leaving 6 bases not matched to a gene. CDR3 DNA sequence: TGCGCCAGCAGCTTGGATGCGACTAGCGAGACAGATACGCAGTATTTT. It encodes CASSLDATSETDTQYF.

This clonotype was seen ten or more times. The chain joins TRBV5-1 to TRBJ2-3; no firm D call. The CDR3 is 14 amino acids. Per germline, CDR1 SGHRS and CDR2 YFSETQ. V lost 0 bases to trimming and J lost 6 bases, with 11 bases between them. The DNA of the CDR3 is TGCGCCAGCAGCTTGGTAGATAGCCGGGATACGCAGTATTTT. Translated: CASSLVDSRDTQYF.

The chain links TRBV4-1 to TRBJ1-2; the D is unclear. The germline V gene encodes CDR1 MGHRA and CDR2 YSYEKL. The CDR3 length is 17 residues. V lost 1 base and J 5 bases, leaving 20 bases between the germline ends. CDR3 coding DNA: TGCGCCAGCAGCCAAGTAGGAGGGCCCCGCTCGGGGTATGGCTACACCTTC. Its translation is CASSQVGGPRSGYGYTF.

This clonotype was detected many times. This rearrangement joins TRBV3-1 to TRBJ2-1; D uncertain. Deletions cut 1 base from V and 4 bases from J, with 8 bases between. The CDR3 totals 14 residues. CDR1 and CDR2 (germline): LGHDT, YNNKEL (reference sequence). The CDR3 DNA sequence: TGTGCCAGCAGCCAAGGTGGGCTTTACAATGAGCAGTTCTTC. Amino acid sequence: CASSQGGLYNEQFF.

This clonotype occurred a few times. The chain recombines TRBV12-5 with TRBJ1-1; a weak D match, TRBD1 (6 bases). Trimming took off 6 bases at V and 1 base at J, with 12 bases between the two ends. The CDR3 runs to 14 residues. The germline V gene has CDR1 LGHNT and CDR2 FRNRAP. This chain's CDR3 is CASGGGPQNTEAFF. The CDR3 coding sequence is TGTGCTAGTGGAGGGGGACCGCAGAACACTGAAGCTTTCTTT.

Many counts were recorded for this clonotype. This chain links TRBV6-2 or TRBV6-3 with TRBJ2-5; 9 positions agree with TRBD2. The CDR3 has 14 amino acids. V was clipped by 6 bases and J by 2 bases; unmatched bases: 4. Germline V gene lookup returns CDR1 MNHEY and CDR2 SVGEGT. CDR3 in amino acids: CASSRLAEQETQYF. The DNA of the CDR3 is TGTGCCAGCAGCAGACTAGCGGAACAAGAGACCCAGTACTTC.

The rearrangement links TRBV6-1 to TRBJ1-1, with D possibly being TRBD1 (6 bases). This CDR3 spans 16 amino acids. V dropped 8 bases and J dropped 5 bases, with 24 bases sitting between them. Germline V gives CDR1 MNHNS, CDR2 SASEGT. The CDR3 DNA sequence: TGTGCCAGCTCGCTCACGGGGGGCGCGGGAAAAACTGAAGCTTTCTTT. It translates to CASSLTGGAGKTEAFF.